Given below is one T cell receptor (beta chain) in context. Per germline, CDR1 KGHSH and CDR2 LQKENI. The junction had 6 bases not matched to a gene; V was cut back by 3 bases and J by 6 bases. The CDR3 runs 15 residues. These data originate in a study of response to subunit inactivated influenza vaccine. TCRdb processed the RT-PCR reads anew with MiXCR; each CDR3 protein has one entry. The repertoire has 650,000 or so distinct CDR3 sequences, roughly 15% of them found once; the top ten carry around 7.6%. The chain links TRBV18 to TRBJ1-5; the match to TRBD1 covers 9 bases. The source material was PBMCs from blood, sampled around 15 days before vaccination. The clonotype originates from a man over 45 who received an inactivated influenza vaccine. In DNA form, the CDR3 reads TGTGCCAGCTCACCGGGACAGGGAATTATTCAGCCCCAGCATTTT. Its translation is CASSPGQGIIQPQHF.